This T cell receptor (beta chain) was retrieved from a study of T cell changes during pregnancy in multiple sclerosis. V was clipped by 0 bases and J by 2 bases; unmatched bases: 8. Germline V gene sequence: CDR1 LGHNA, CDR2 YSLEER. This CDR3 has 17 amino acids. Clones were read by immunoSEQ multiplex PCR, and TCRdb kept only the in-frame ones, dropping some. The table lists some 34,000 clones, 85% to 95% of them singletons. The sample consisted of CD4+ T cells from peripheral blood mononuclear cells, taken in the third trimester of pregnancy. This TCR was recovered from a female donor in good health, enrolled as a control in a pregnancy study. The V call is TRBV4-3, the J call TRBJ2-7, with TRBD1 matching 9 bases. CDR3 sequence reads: CASSQDAGRQGAYEQYF. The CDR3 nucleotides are TGCGCCAGCAGCCAAGATGCGGGGAGACAGGGGGCCTACGAGCAGTACTTC.